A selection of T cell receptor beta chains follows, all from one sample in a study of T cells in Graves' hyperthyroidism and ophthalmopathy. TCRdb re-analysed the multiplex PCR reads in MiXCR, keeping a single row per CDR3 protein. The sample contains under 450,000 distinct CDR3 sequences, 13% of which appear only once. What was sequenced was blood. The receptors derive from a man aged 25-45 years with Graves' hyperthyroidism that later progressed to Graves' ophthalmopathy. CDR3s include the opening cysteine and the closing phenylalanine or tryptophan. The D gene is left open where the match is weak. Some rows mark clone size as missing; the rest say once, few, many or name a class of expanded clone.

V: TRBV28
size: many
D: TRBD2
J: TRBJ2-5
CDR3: CASSTWTSGGLQETQYF
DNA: TGTGCCAGCAGTACATGGACTAGCGGGGGTCTCCAAGAGACCCAGTACTTC

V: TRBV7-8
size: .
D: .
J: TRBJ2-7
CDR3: CASSLPGRHDEQYF
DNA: TGTGCCAGCAGCTTACCGGGACGGCACGACGAGCAGTACTTC

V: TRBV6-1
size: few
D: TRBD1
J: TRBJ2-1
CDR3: CASSEPKTGAPNEQFF
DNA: TGTGCCAGCAGTGAGCCCAAAACAGGGGCCCCCAATGAGCAGTTCTTC

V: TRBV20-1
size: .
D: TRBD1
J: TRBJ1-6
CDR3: CSASPGGTGPSPLHF
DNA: TGCAGTGCTAGCCCCGGGGGGACAGGCCCTTCACCCCTCCACTTT

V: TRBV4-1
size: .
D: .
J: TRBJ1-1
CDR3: CASSQDKSYTEAFF
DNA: TGCGCCAGCAGCCAAGATAAGTCTTACACTGAAGCTTTCTTT

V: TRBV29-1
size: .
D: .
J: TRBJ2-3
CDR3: CSVEAREADTQYF
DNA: TGCAGCGTTGAGGCCAGGGAGGCAGATACGCAGTATTTT

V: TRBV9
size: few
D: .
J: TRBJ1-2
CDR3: CASSPSGNTIPRNYGYTF
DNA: TGTGCCAGCAGCCCCTCCGGGAATACCATACCCCGAAACTATGGCTACACCTTC

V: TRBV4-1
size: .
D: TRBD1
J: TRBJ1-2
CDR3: CASSHGQGLLSGYTF
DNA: TGCGCCAGCAGCCACGGACAGGGGCTCTTGAGTGGCTACACCTTC

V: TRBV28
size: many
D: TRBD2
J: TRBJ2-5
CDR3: CASSPRGIAGGETQYF
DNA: TGTGCCAGCAGTCCTCGTGGTATAGCGGGGGGAGAGACCCAGTACTTC

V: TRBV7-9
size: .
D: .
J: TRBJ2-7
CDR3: CASSSGGGEQYF
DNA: TGTGCCAGCAGCTCAGGGGGAGGCGAGCAGTACTTC

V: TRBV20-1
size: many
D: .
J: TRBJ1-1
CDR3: CSARRGGTEAFF
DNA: TGCAGTGCTCGAAGGGGGGGCACTGAAGCTTTCTTT

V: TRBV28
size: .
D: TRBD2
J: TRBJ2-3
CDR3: CASSQVGTSPDTQYF
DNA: TGCGCCAGCAGCCAAGTGGGGACTAGCCCAGATACGCAGTATTTT

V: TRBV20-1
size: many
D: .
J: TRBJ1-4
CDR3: CSAGAGANQKLFF
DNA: TGCAGTGCCGGGGCGGGGGCAAACCAAAAACTGTTTTTT

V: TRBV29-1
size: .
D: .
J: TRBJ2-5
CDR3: CSSFGAEETQYF
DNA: TGCAGCTCATTTGGGGCAGAAGAGACCCAGTACTTC

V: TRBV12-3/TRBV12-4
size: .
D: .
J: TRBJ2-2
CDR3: CASVAGTNTGELFF
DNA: TGTGCCAGCGTGGCGGGGACGAACACCGGGGAGCTGTTTTTT

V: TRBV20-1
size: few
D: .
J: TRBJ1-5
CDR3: CSAPGRTDQPRHF
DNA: TGCAGTGCTCCCGGACGGACAGATCAGCCCCGGCATTTT